This T cell receptor (beta chain) was obtained from a study of blood T cells in healthy people across ages. The V segment lost 6 bases and the J segment 11 bases; nucleotides outside the gene matches: 18. CDR3 size: 15 residues. Germline CDR1 reads DFQATT; CDR2 reads SNEGSKA (reference sequence). Study results and caveats: Older individuals had lower TCR beta diversity per million T cells (the decline was roughly linear).

Then a second PCR, running about 7 to 11 cycles, was carried out with a sample-barcoded 5' primer and a J-beta primer mix. TCRdb re-called the 5' RACE reads through MiXCR, storing one row per CDR3 protein. The table lists approximately 680,000 distinct CDR3 sequences, roughly 32% of them singletons. Remarks on this clonotype: Its specificity is unknown. A much larger clone is a single base away; this may be a read error.

The source material was blood. The source is an elderly woman in good health. The chain links TRBV20-1 to TRBJ2-5; 10 bases align to TRBD1. The CDR3 DNA follows: TGCAGTGCCGGCATGCGGGACAGGGGACACAATGAGCAGTACTTC. It translates to CSAGMRDRGHNEQYF.